This is a list of T cell receptor beta chains from one sample in a study of T cell repertoires in MIS-A myocarditis. Sequencing used immunoSEQ multiplex PCR; TCRdb keeps in-frame clones, though not all of them. Among about 11,000 clones, 65% to 90% were seen once, and the ten largest hold around 29%. Sample: right ventricle heart tissue obtained at autopsy. Receptor source: a man aged 18 to 35 with fulminant myocarditis from multisystem inflammatory syndrome in adults (MIS-A) after COVID-19. CDR3s include the opening cysteine and the closing phenylalanine or tryptophan. D genes are given only for firm matches. Size tells how often a clone was seen (once, few, many) or the class of an expanded clone, and some rows leave it out.

TRBJ2-5 | . | TRBV4-1 | . | TGCGCCAGCAGCGGTTTGGGACCCACAGGGACCAACCTAGAGACCCAGTACTTC | CASSGLGPTGTNLETQYF
TRBJ2-7 | . | TRBV7-7 | . | TGTGCTAGCAGCCCCGGCGGGACAGTCTCCTACGAGCAGTACTTC | CASSPGGTVSYEQYF
TRBJ1-6 | . | TRBV25-1 | . | TGTGCCAGCAGTGAGAGTTCAGGGCGAAGGGATTCACCCCTCCACTTT | CASSESSGRRDSPLHF
TRBJ2-7 | . | TRBV4-2 | few | TGTGCCAGCAGCCAAGAGGGGAGCTACGAGCAGTACTTC | CASSQEGSYEQYF
TRBJ1-2 | . | TRBV30 | . | TGTGCCTGGACGCCGGAGGGGAGCTACACCTTC | CAWTPEGSYTF
TRBJ2-5 | . | TRBV7-9 | . | TGTGCCAGCAGACCCTCCCAAGAGACCCAGTACTTC | CASRPSQETQYF
TRBJ1-1 | . | TRBV5-1 | . | TGCGCCAGCAGCTTGACGGACGGTTACACTGAAGCTTTCTTT | CASSLTDGYTEAFF
TRBJ1-2 | . | TRBV15 | once | TGTGCCACCAGCAGGGACAGAAGTGCTTCTGGCTACACCTTC | CATSRDRSASGYTF
TRBJ1-5 | . | TRBV12-2 | . | TGTGCAAGTCGCTTAGAGGTTGGAGGGTGGGGGGTACCTAGCAATCAGCCCCAGCATTTT | CASRLEVGGWGVPSNQPQHF
TRBJ2-1 | . | TRBV9 | . | TGTGCCAGCAGCGTCGCGGCCGACGGCTACAATGAGCAGTTCTTC | CASSVAADGYNEQFF
TRBJ2-7 | . | TRBV12-3/TRBV12-4 | . | TGTGCCAGCAGTTTAGTCCAGGGAGGCGAGCAGTACTTC | CASSLVQGGEQYF
TRBJ1-2 | TRBD1 | TRBV28 | once | TGTGCCAGCAGTTCAACCCACCAACAGGGGCGCGACCCCTATGGCTACACCTTC | CASSSTHQQGRDPYGYTF
TRBJ2-1 | . | TRBV19 | . | TGTGCCAGTAGTCTAGAGGGGAGGAGCTCCTACAATGAGCAGTTCTTC | CASSLEGRSSYNEQFF
TRBJ1-5 | . | TRBV6-5 | . | TGTGCCAGCAGCCCCAGGGCTGGCAATCAGCCCCAGCATTTT | CASSPRAGNQPQHF